These 21 T cell receptor beta chains originate from one sample sequenced in a study of blood T cell repertoires in COVID-19 (dated by TCRdb to 2018 to 2020). Libraries were constructed by the immunoSEQ multiplex PCR assay. The clones in this table, taken by TCRdb from immuneACCESS, are in-frame only. Not every clone is retained; where verified, under half of the shortfall comes from an unresolved V gene, and the cause of the rest is unknown. The sample table lists around 180,000 clones, roughly 89% of them with a count of one. Around 2% of the sample comes from the top ten. Input material: PBMCs or T cells enriched from blood (not recorded which). These receptors originate from a woman aged 35 to 49 with acute COVID-19.

The chain carries TRBV7-6 and TRBJ1-3; a weak D match, TRBD1 (5 bases). Between the trimmed V and J ends, which lost 1 base and 0 bases, there was a span of 7 bases. Germline V gene lookup returns CDR1 SGHVS and CDR2 FNYEAQ. The CDR3 spans 15 residues. CDR3 bases: TGTGCCAGCAGCTTAGAGGGGAACTCTGGAAACACCATATATTTT. Protein product: CASSLEGNSGNTIYF.

V usage is TRBV2 and J usage is TRBJ1-6, with TRBD1 identical over 8 bases. The CDR3 has 15 residues. The germline V gene has CDR1 SNHLY and CDR2 FYNNEI. Trimming took 4 bases from V and 6 from J; bases not matched to a gene: 5. CDR3 nucleotides: TGTGCCAGCAGTGGCAGGGGGCGCGGTAATTCACCCCTCCACTTT. This gives the protein CASSGRGRGNSPLHF.

The genes are TRBV18 and TRBJ2-7; 10 bases line up with TRBD1. J gave up 3 bases and V 4 bases, and 9 bases lay outside the gene matches. In germline, CDR1 is KGHSH, CDR2 LQKENI. The CDR3 runs to 16 residues. CDR3 DNA: TGTGCCAGCTCACAATTAAGCGGGGACAGGGGCTACGAGCAGTACTTC. Protein sequence: CASSQLSGDRGYEQYF.

This sequence joins TRBV2 and TRBJ2-7, with D possibly being TRBD2 (5 bases). The germline V gene has CDR1 SNHLY and CDR2 FYNNEI. Trimming took 8 bases from V and 4 from J, leaving 12 bases between them. The CDR3 consists of 12 residues. The CDR3 DNA sequence: TGTGCCAGCCGAAGAGGGCTGTACGAGCAGTACTTC. It translates to CASRRGLYEQYF. Supplemented by reference TRBV2 and TRBJ2-7, the full variable domain reads EPEVTQTPSHQVTQMGQEVILRCVPISNHLYFYWYRQILGQKVEFLVSFYNNEISEKSEIFDDQFSVERPDGSNFTLKIRSTKLEDSAMYFCASRRGLYEQYFGPGTRLTVT.

V gene TRBV11-2 combines with J gene TRBJ2-1; the D is unclear. Germline V gives CDR1 SGHAT, CDR2 FQNNGV. This CDR3 spans 13 amino acids. Trimming stripped 2 bases from V and 6 bases from J, with 8 bases between. In DNA, the CDR3 is TGTGCCAGCAGCTTAACCCCCAGCAATGAGCAGTTCTTC. Its translation: CASSLTPSNEQFF.

The CDR3 nucleotides are TGTGCCAGCAGCCCTGCCGGGGCCAAAAACATTCAGTACTTC. Translating it yields CASSPAGAKNIQYF. The rearrangement joins TRBV7-3 to TRBJ2-4; D gene uncertain. Per the germline V gene, CDR1 is SGHTA and CDR2 is FQGTGA. The CDR3 sequence is 14 residues long. V lost 5 bases and J 1 base, leaving 9 bases between the germline ends.

V is TRBV5-1 and J is TRBJ1-2, with D perhaps matching TRBD1 (6 bases). The CDR3 spans 13 residues. Germline CDR1 and CDR2: SGHRS and YFSETQ. The germline V and J ends were trimmed by 7 bases and 4 bases, with 14 bases remaining between them. The CDR3 DNA reads as TGCGCCAGCTCACAGGGATCGCCCTATGGCTACACCTTC. As protein: CASSQGSPYGYTF. Based on the CDR3 plus reference TRBV5-1 and TRBJ1-2, the full variable domain is KAGVTQTPRYLIKTRGQQVTLSCSPISGHRSVSWYQQTPGQGLQFLFEYFSETQRNKGNFPGRFSGRQFSNSRSEMNVSTLELGDSALYLCASSQGSPYGYTFGSGTRLTVV.

The genes are TRBV9 and TRBJ2-1, with D tentatively TRBD2 (6 bases). CDR1 and CDR2 (germline): SGDLS, YYNGEE. Deletions cut 3 bases from V and 1 base from J, with 26 bases between. This CDR3 is built from 20 residues. This CDR3 reads CASSERPSFDGRSSYNEQFF. The CDR3 DNA follows: TGTGCCAGCAGCGAACGACCCTCTTTTGACGGGAGATCTTCCTACAATGAGCAGTTCTTC.

The genes are TRBV21-1 and TRBJ2-3; TRBD1, the table's D call, was not compared with the DNA. TRBV21-1 is described as a pseudogene. The CDR3 contains 17 residues. The CDR3 DNA reads as TGTGCCAGCAGCAAAGTCCTTGCAGGAAAGAGCACAGATACGCAGTATTTT. Translated: CASSKVLAGKSTDTQYF.

V is TRBV5-1 and J is TRBJ1-2; a possible D gene is TRBD1 (6 bases). V lost 5 bases and J 0 bases, leaving 17 bases between the germline ends. This CDR3 region has 16 residues. The germline V gene encodes CDR1 SGHRS and CDR2 YFSETQ. In DNA form, the CDR3 reads TGCGCCAGCAGTGTCCGGGGGGGCCGACCTAACTATGGCTACACCTTC. Translating it yields CASSVRGGRPNYGYTF.

This clone was picked up one time. The chain employs TRBV11-2 and TRBJ2-3, with unresolved D. The CDR3 sequence is 13 residues long. CDR1 SGHAT and CDR2 FQNNGV come from the germline V gene. The V end lost 1 base, the J end lost 2 bases, and 4 bases lay between the germline ends. The chain's CDR3 is CASSLALTDTQYF. CDR3 bases: TGTGCCAGCAGCTTAGCCCTCACAGATACGCAGTATTTT.

This clone was found once. CDR3 DNA: TGTGCCAGCAGTTACACAGGACAGGGGGCATGGGCTTTCTTT. Translated: CASSYTGQGAWAFF. The chain combines TRBV6-5 with TRBJ1-1; TRBD1 aligns across 11 bases. This CDR3 is built from 14 residues. The germline gives CDR1 MNHEY, CDR2 SVGAGI. V lost 2 bases and J lost 11; bases outside the gene matches: 7.

This clone was seen a single time. This chain links TRBV5-1 with TRBJ1-6, with 8 nucleotides matching TRBD1. The V gene end was trimmed by 1 base and the J gene end by 6 bases; junction bases not matched to a gene: 6. From germline, CDR1 is SGHRS and CDR2 YFSETQ. The CDR3 loop spans 16 amino acids. CDR3 DNA: TGCGCCAGCAGCTTGATTTCAGGGGGCTTTAATTCACCCCTCCACTTT. It specifies CASSLISGGFNSPLHF.

Remarks on this clone: This sample also contains other DNA sequences that code for the same CDR3. The CDR3 sequence is CASSTGGRTDTQYF. The DNA of the CDR3 is TGTGCCAGCAGTACGGGGGGACGCACAGATACGCAGTATTTT. The J gene is TRBJ2-3, the V gene TRBV2; 7 bases are a match to TRBD2. Unmatched junction bases numbered 3, after V lost 5 bases and J lost 1 base. Germline V lookup: CDR1 SNHLY, CDR2 FYNNEI. The CDR3 length is 14 residues.

The genes are TRBV6-6 and TRBJ2-7; 7 bases line up with TRBD2. This CDR3 has 14 residues. The V gene end was trimmed by 6 bases and the J gene end by 6 bases; junction bases not matched to a gene: 11. Germline V gene lookup returns CDR1 MNHNY and CDR2 SVGAGI (reference sequence). This CDR3 reads CASRGGVGSGEQYF. The CDR3 nucleotides are TGTGCCAGCAGGGGAGGGGTCGGGAGTGGCGAGCAGTACTTC.

J is TRBJ2-7 and V is TRBV3-1 (or the pseudogene TRBV3-2); 7 bases are shared with TRBD1. The CDR3 totals 15 residues. Per the germline V gene, CDR1 is LGHDT and CDR2 is YNNKEL (reference sequence). Trimming cost V 5 bases and J 1 base; bases outside gene matches: 8. CDR3 in amino acids: CASSEGGQQSYEQYF. CDR3 DNA sequence: TGTGCCAGCAGCGAAGGGGGACAGCAGTCCTACGAGCAGTACTTC.

The chain combines TRBV7-2 with TRBJ2-3; 8 bases agree with TRBD2. The CDR3 spans 14 residues. CDR1 and CDR2 (germline): SGHTA, FQGNSA. J gave up 3 bases and V 6 bases, and 5 bases lay outside the gene matches. The CDR3 protein is CASRVAGRTDTQYF. Written as DNA, the CDR3 is TGTGCCAGCAGAGTAGCGGGGCGGACAGATACGCAGTATTTT.

The rearrangement uses TRBV5-4 and TRBJ2-7, with 8 bases fitting TRBD1. The CDR3 spans 14 residues. Trimming removed 0 bases from V and 5 bases from J; junction bases left unmatched: 4. Germline lookup yields CDR1 SGHNT and CDR2 YYREEE (reference sequence). This CDR3 is CASSLAPTGDEQYF. DNA of the CDR3: TGTGCCAGCAGCTTGGCCCCGACAGGGGACGAGCAGTACTTC.

The genes are TRBV7-2 and TRBJ2-7; 7 bases are a match to TRBD2. Germline CDR1 SGHTA, CDR2 FQGNSA. The ends lost 5 bases at V and 4 bases at J; junction bases unmatched: 8. The CDR3 loop spans 14 amino acids. CDR3 bases: TGTGCCAGCAGCCCCCGGACTAGTTTGTACGAGCAGTACTTC. Translation: CASSPRTSLYEQYF.

This clone appeared once. CDR3 coding DNA: TGTGCCAGCAGCATATCCCCGGGAATCCAAGAGACCCAGTACTTC. Translating gives CASSISPGIQETQYF. This sequence joins TRBV11-2 and TRBJ2-5, with D perhaps matching TRBD2 (5 bases). Germline assignment: CDR1 SGHAT and CDR2 FQNNGV. The CDR3 is made up of 15 amino acids. Trimming removed 5 bases at V and 1 base at J, with 14 bases between.

The chain employs TRBV13 and TRBJ1-2, with D uncertain. With 6 bases removed from V and 1 base from J, the gap between germline ends came to 15 bases. The CDR3 spans 15 residues. Per germline, CDR1 PRHDT and CDR2 FYEKMQ (reference sequence). CDR3 sequence: CASRFWFEDNYGYTF. The CDR3 region has the DNA TGTGCCAGCAGATTCTGGTTCGAGGATAACTATGGCTACACCTTC.